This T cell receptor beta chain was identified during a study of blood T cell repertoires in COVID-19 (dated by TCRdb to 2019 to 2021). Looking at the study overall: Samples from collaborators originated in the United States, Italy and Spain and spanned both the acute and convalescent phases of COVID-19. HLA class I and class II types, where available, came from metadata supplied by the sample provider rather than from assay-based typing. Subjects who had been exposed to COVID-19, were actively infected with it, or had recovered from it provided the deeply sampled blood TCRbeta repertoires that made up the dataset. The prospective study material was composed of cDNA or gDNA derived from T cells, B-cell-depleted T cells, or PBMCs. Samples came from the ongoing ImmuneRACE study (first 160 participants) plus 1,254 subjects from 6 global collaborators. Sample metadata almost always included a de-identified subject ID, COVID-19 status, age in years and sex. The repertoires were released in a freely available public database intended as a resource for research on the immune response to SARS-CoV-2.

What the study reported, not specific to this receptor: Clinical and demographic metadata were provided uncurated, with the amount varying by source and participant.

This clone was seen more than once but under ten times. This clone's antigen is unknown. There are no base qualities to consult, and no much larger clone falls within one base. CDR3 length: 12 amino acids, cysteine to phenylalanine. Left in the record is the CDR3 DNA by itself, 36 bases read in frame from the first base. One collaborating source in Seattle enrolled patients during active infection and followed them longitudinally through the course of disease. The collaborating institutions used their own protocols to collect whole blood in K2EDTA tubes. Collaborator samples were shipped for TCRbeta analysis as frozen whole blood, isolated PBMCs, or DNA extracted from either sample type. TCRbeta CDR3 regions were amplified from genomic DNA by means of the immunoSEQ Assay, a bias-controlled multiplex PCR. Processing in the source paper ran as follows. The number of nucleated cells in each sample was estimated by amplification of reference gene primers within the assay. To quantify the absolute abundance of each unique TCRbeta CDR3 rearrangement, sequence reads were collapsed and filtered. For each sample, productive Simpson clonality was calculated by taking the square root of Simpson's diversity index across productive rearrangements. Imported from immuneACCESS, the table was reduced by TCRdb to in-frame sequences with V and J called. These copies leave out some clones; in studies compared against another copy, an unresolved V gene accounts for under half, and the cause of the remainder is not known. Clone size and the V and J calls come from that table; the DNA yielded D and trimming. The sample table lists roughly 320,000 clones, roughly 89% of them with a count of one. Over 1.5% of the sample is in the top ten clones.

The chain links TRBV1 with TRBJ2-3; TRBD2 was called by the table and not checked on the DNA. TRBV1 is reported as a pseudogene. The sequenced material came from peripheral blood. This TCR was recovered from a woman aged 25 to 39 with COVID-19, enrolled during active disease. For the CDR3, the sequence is CTSSPGTDTQYF. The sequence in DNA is TGCACCAGCAGCCCCGGCACAGATACGCAGTATTTT.